Presented here are 28 T cell receptor beta chains from one specimen sequenced in a study of identical twins. TCRdb called the 5' RACE reads again in MiXCR, with one record for every CDR3 protein. This table holds roughly 350,000 distinct CDR3 sequences, 9% to 15% found once. A further study also used this sample, focusing on yellow fever vaccine responses in identical twins.

What was sequenced was CD8+ T cells sorted from blood. All receptors derive from a woman aged 18-30 years in good health.

The table lists this clonotype with many counts. CDR3: CAIYDDSNYGYTF. CDR3 bases: TGTGCCATCTACGACGACTCCAACTATGGCTACACCTTC. This chain uses TRBV10-3 with TRBJ1-2; no definite D call. The length of the CDR3 is 13 residues. From germline, CDR1 is ENHRY and CDR2 SYGVKD. Trimming shortened V by 8 bases and J by 2 bases, and 12 bases separated the two germline ends.

The rearrangement uses TRBV15 and TRBJ2-2; TRBD2 matches 9 bases. The V gene's germline CDR1 is LNHNV and CDR2 YYDKDF (reference sequence). Trimming cost V 7 bases and J 4 bases; bases outside gene matches: 16. This CDR3 is 18 amino acids long. The CDR3 DNA sequence: TGTGCCACCACCACGCTCTCTTGGGCGGGGGGGCGCACCGGGGAGCTGTTTTTT. Protein product: CATTTLSWAGGRTGELFF.

This clonotype was observed a few times. The chain joins TRBV6-1 to TRBJ2-5, with 7 nucleotides matching TRBD2. Per germline, CDR1 MNHNS and CDR2 SASEGT. The ends lost 0 bases at V and 4 bases at J; junction bases unmatched: 8. The CDR3 loop spans 16 amino acids. The DNA for the CDR3 is TGTGCCAGCAGTGAAGCTGGCAGCGGGGTACGAGAGACCCAGTACTTC. It yields the protein CASSEAGSGVRETQYF.

This clonotype was counted a few times. The chain joins TRBV7-2 to TRBJ1-5, with D unresolved. The CDR3 is made up of 13 amino acids. Trimming took off 5 bases at V and 1 base at J, with 6 bases between the two ends. CDR1 and CDR2 (germline): SGHTA, FQGNSA. CDR3 in DNA: TGTGCCAGCAGCGAATGGAGCAATCAGCCCCAGCATTTT. This gives the protein CASSEWSNQPQHF.

A single count supports this clonotype. This chain joins TRBV15 and TRBJ2-7; maybe TRBD1 (6 bases). This CDR3 is 13 amino acids long. Trimming took off 5 bases at V and 7 bases at J, with 15 bases between the two ends. Germline CDR1 reads LNHNV; CDR2 reads YYDKDF (reference sequence). CDR3 sequence (DNA): TGTGCCACCAGCGGACACAGGGTAAGGGAGCAGTACTTC. Amino acid sequence: CATSGHRVREQYF.

This clonotype was picked up many times. The chain has TRBV6-1 and TRBJ2-3; 16 positions match TRBD2. Losses at the gene ends were 4 bases for V and 4 bases for J; bases not matched to a gene: 2. CDR3 length equals 16 residues. Germline V CDR1 and CDR2: MNHNS, SASEGT. The CDR3 nucleotides are TGTGCCAGCAGTGTTGGGACTAGCGGGGGGGCAGATACGCAGTATTTT. It codes for CASSVGTSGGADTQYF.

The chain has TRBV2 and TRBJ2-7; D uncertain. The ends were cut back, 1 base at V and 4 bases at J, with 8 bases in the middle. The CDR3 sequence is 13 residues long. Germline V gene lookup returns CDR1 SNHLY and CDR2 FYNNEI. The CDR3 region is CASSEGVGYEQYF. The CDR3 region has the DNA TGTGCCAGCAGTGAAGGGGTGGGGTACGAGCAGTACTTC.

V gene TRBV6-9 combines with J gene TRBJ2-3, with unresolved D. Germline V CDR1 and CDR2: MNHGY, SVAAGI. This CDR3 is built from 15 residues. V shed 2 bases and J shed 1 base, with 10 bases lying between them. The CDR3 region has the DNA TGTGCCAGCAGTTATAGTCCTGCAGGCACAGATACGCAGTATTTT. Amino acid sequence: CASSYSPAGTDTQYF.

CDR3 DNA: TGCAGTGCTAGGTACCCCGGGGATCCCACCCCTCAGGAGCAGTACTTC. Translation: CSARYPGDPTPQEQYF. V usage is TRBV20-1 and J usage is TRBJ2-7; the D gene is possibly TRBD2 (5 bases). Trimming took 3 bases from V and 7 from J, leaving 25 bases between them. The CDR3 totals 16 residues. CDR1 DFQATT and CDR2 SNEGSKA come from the germline V gene (reference sequence).

This clonotype was observed a single time. A junction end diverges from the germline sequence, so it may reflect a read error. This rearrangement joins TRBV29-1 to TRBJ2-1; TRBD2 matches 15 bases. CDR1 is SQVTM and CDR2 is ANQGSEA in the germline V gene. The length of the CDR3 is 21 residues. The CDR3 loop is CSVEDLDMGLAGGLSYNKQFF. DNA for the CDR3: TGCAGCGTTGAAGATCTGGATATGGGACTAGCGGGAGGTCTCTCCTACAATAAGCAGTTCTTC.

The rearrangement links TRBV9 to TRBJ2-3, with a possible D match to TRBD2 (6 bases). With 2 bases removed from V and 1 base from J, the gap between germline ends came to 14 bases. There are 16 residues in the CDR3. Germline assignment: CDR1 SGDLS and CDR2 YYNGEE. This chain's CDR3 is CASSVTTGGGTDTQYF. As DNA, the CDR3 is TGTGCCAGCAGCGTCACCACTGGCGGGGGCACAGATACGCAGTATTTT.

The DNA for the CDR3 is TGTGCCAGCAGTTTAGGCAGGGTAGGCGAGCAGTACTTC. This gives the protein CASSLGRVGEQYF. The V and J genes are TRBV28 and TRBJ2-7, with D maybe TRBD1 (5 bases). This CDR3 has 13 amino acids. V lost 2 bases, J lost 6 bases, and 11 bases lay in between. CDR1 is MDHEN and CDR2 is SYDVKM in the germline V gene.

This clonotype was counted only a few times. The genes are TRBV12-3 or TRBV12-4 and TRBJ2-2; no clear D. CDR3 length equals 16 residues. Trimming stripped 6 bases from V and 7 bases from J, with 21 bases between. CDR3 amino acids: CASSPRIAIRNGELFF. The DNA of the CDR3 is TGTGCCAGCAGCCCCCGCATAGCAATCAGAAACGGGGAGCTGTTTTTT.

V gene TRBV7-9 combines with J gene TRBJ2-1; the match to TRBD1 covers 8 bases. The CDR3 contains 17 residues. Germline V gene sequence: CDR1 SEHNR, CDR2 FQNEAQ (reference sequence). J lost 3 bases, V lost 8 bases, and 15 bases had no gene match. This CDR3 is CASLTPLRGPLYNEQFF. For the CDR3, the DNA is TGTGCCAGCCTCACCCCTCTCAGGGGGCCCCTCTACAATGAGCAGTTCTTC.

Only a few counts were recorded for this clonotype. The chain carries TRBV12-3 or TRBV12-4 and TRBJ2-1; maybe TRBD2 (5 bases). V was clipped by 8 bases and J by 5 bases, with 22 bases between them. The CDR3 runs to 16 residues. The CDR3 DNA reads TGTGCCAGCCAGTCCCCCGGGCCGGGAAGGGACAATGAGCAGTTCTTC. It translates to CASQSPGPGRDNEQFF.

This sequence joins TRBV6-1 and TRBJ1-4; no clear D. V shed 6 bases and J shed 6 bases, with 20 bases lying between them. CDR3 size: 16 residues. CDR1 MNHNS and CDR2 SASEGT come from the germline V gene. The chain's CDR3 is CASSHAADGPHEKLFF. DNA for the CDR3: TGTGCCAGCAGCCACGCCGCGGACGGTCCCCATGAAAAACTGTTTTTT.

This chain connects TRBV2 to TRBJ2-7; D is possibly TRBD1 (6 bases). The CDR3 length is 12 residues. Trimming cost V 7 bases and J 3 bases, with 10 bases left between them. The germline CDR1 and CDR2 sequences are SNHLY and FYNNEI. Here the CDR3 reads CASKGQIYEQYV. As DNA, the CDR3 is TGTGCCAGCAAAGGACAGATCTACGAGCAGTACGTC.

The V gene is TRBV6-1, the J gene TRBJ1-2; 9 bases map to TRBD1. V was pared by 2 bases and J by 3 bases, with 10 bases of the junction left unmatched. The CDR3 runs 17 residues. The V gene's germline CDR1 is MNHNS and CDR2 SASEGT. The CDR3 DNA is TGTGCCAGCAGTGAATTTCCCCGGGACAGGGACGACTATGGCTACACCTTC. Encoded protein: CASSEFPRDRDDYGYTF.

The chain has TRBV13 and TRBJ2-6; unclear D gene. Germline loops: CDR1 PRHDT, CDR2 FYEKMQ (reference sequence). The V and J ends lost 7 bases and 0 bases respectively, with 10 bases between them. The CDR3 is 15 residues long. CDR3 residues: CASKWRSSGANVLTF. The DNA of the CDR3 is TGTGCCAGCAAATGGCGAAGCTCTGGGGCCAACGTCCTGACTTTC.

This clonotype turned up a few times. V is TRBV7-6 and J is TRBJ2-7; 7 positions agree with TRBD2. Trimming removed 1 base from V and 6 bases from J; junction bases left unmatched: 9. Germline V gene sequence: CDR1 SGHVS, CDR2 FNYEAQ. This CDR3 is built from 15 residues. The CDR3 region is CASSLVGGRVGEQYF. As DNA, the CDR3 is TGTGCCAGCAGCTTAGTGGGGGGGAGGGTAGGCGAGCAGTACTTC.

This clonotype was detected a few times. CDR3 region: CASSPAGESTDTQYF. DNA of the CDR3: TGTGCCAGCAGCCCAGCCGGGGAAAGCACAGATACGCAGTATTTT. The chain is built from TRBV11-2 and TRBJ2-3; perhaps TRBD2 as D (5 bases). Germline V gene sequence: CDR1 SGHAT, CDR2 FQNNGV. The length of the CDR3 is 15 residues. V was cut by 5 bases and J by 0 bases, with 12 bases left in between.

The V gene is TRBV9, the J gene TRBJ2-7, with 9 positions matching TRBD2. V lost 0 bases to trimming and J lost 4 bases; unmatched junction nucleotides: 5. The V gene's germline CDR1 is SGDLS and CDR2 YYNGEE. The CDR3 consists of 15 residues. The chain's CDR3 is CASSVEGGRGYEQYF. The CDR3 nucleotides are TGTGCCAGCAGCGTAGAAGGCGGGAGGGGATACGAGCAGTACTTC.

This sequence joins TRBV20-1 and TRBJ2-1; unclear D gene. CDR3 length equals 11 residues. V was shortened by 3 bases and J by 8 bases, with 8 bases between the two germline ends. CDR1 is DFQATT and CDR2 is SNEGSKA in the germline V gene (reference sequence). CDR3 coding DNA: TGCAGTGCTAGGCCCGGCGATGAGCAGTTCTTC. It specifies CSARPGDEQFF.

The rearrangement joins TRBV2 to TRBJ2-7; D possibly uses TRBD1 or TRBD2 (6 bases each). Germline values: CDR1 SNHLY, CDR2 FYNNEI. This CDR3 is built from 12 residues. The V end was cut by 8 bases, the J end by 7 bases, with 15 bases between. CDR3 coding DNA: TGTGCCAGCGGGGGGCGGCTTGGTGAGCAGTACGTC. Translation gives CASGGRLGEQYV.

This chain links TRBV27 with TRBJ2-3, with 12 bases fitting TRBD2. The germline CDR1 and CDR2 sequences are MNHEY and SMNVEV (reference sequence). This CDR3 is 15 amino acids long. The J segment lost 4 bases and the V segment lost 3 bases, leaving 2 bases of the junction unmatched. The CDR3 coding sequence is TGTGCCAGCAGTTTGACTAGCGGGAGCTCAGATACGCAGTATTTT. Translated, it gives CASSLTSGSSDTQYF.

This clonotype was seen only a few times. This chain connects TRBV10-3 to TRBJ2-5, with 8 bases aligning to TRBD2. With 4 bases clipped from V and 3 bases from J, the junction kept 7 bases outside the gene matches. This CDR3 has 15 amino acids. From germline, CDR1 is ENHRY and CDR2 SYGVKD. The CDR3 region is CAISASAGVKETQYF. For the CDR3, the DNA is TGTGCCATCAGTGCGTCAGCGGGAGTGAAAGAGACCCAGTACTTC.

This clonotype showed up just a few times. This chain links TRBV28 with TRBJ2-7, with 8 bases fitting TRBD2. Germline V gene sequence: CDR1 MDHEN, CDR2 SYDVKM. CDR3 size: 16 residues. After removal of 2 bases from V and 7 bases from J, the junction contained 13 bases not matched to a gene. The CDR3 DNA reads TGTGCCAGCAGTTTAATATCTTTCGGGAGGGCCGAAGAGCAGTACTTC. This encodes CASSLISFGRAEEQYF.

This clonotype has more than one count but fewer than ten. J is TRBJ2-1 and V is TRBV27, with 7 nucleotides matching TRBD2. The V and J ends lost 6 bases and 7 bases, in that order; junction bases with no gene match: 18. There are 17 residues in the CDR3. The germline CDR1 and CDR2 sequences are MNHEY and SMNVEV (reference sequence). DNA of the CDR3: TGTGCCAGCAGCCCAGAATTGCGGGAGTTTTTAATGAATGAGCAGTTCTTC. Amino acid sequence: CASSPELREFLMNEQFF.